The clone carrying this T cell receptor (beta chain) was picked up a small number of times. This record comes from a study of metastatic and nonmetastatic thyroid tumors. The V segment lost 5 bases and the J segment 2 bases; nucleotides outside the gene matches: 5. Germline CDR1 is SEHNR and CDR2 is FQNEAQ (reference sequence). The CDR3 totals 14 residues. All patients were untreated before thyroid surgery. TCRdb reanalyzed the PCR reads via MiXCR. The table shows approximately 17,000 clones, with over 20% occurring only once. The V call is TRBV7-9, the J call TRBJ2-7; 8 bases are a match to TRBD1. The sequence came from a female donor with papillary thyroid cancer or a benign thyroid nodule (not recorded which). Some clones in this sample may be carry-over from other donors' samples. What was sequenced was adjacent normal tissue. The DNA of the CDR3 is TGTGCCAGCAGCCCGGGACAGGACGCCTACGAGCAGTACTTC. Protein product: CASSPGQDAYEQYF.